One T cell receptor beta chain is described in this entry. Its target is not known. These data come from a study of CD8+ T cells in alopecia areata. The study, taken as a whole, reports: Tofacitinib significantly lowered scalp clonality and expanded CD8+ clones among the top 100. Under tofacitinib, numerous expanded lesional clonotypes remained detectable in scalp and blood.

As the sequencing template, cDNA was produced by extracting RNA and reverse transcribing it. Here immunoSEQ multiplex PCR was the method, and the copy in TCRdb shows in-frame clones only, minus some. The sample includes 200,000 to 250,000 clones, approximately 70% of them seen just once. The treatment here: oral pan-JAK inhibitor, 5-10 mg twice daily. Alopecia areata patients provided lesional scalp punch biopsies and peripheral blood, both collected for the study. The length of the CDR3 is 15 residues. V lost 8 bases and J 2 bases, leaving 17 bases between the germline ends. Per germline, CDR1 SNHLY and CDR2 FYNNEI.

V usage is TRBV2 and J usage is TRBJ2-3; D unclear. The sample here was CD4+ T cells sorted from blood, taken at approximately week 45, from a patient treated with tofacitinib. The sequence came from a human donor with alopecia areata. The DNA for the CDR3 is TGTGCCAGCTATTCAGCCGGGCAGCACACAGATACGCAGTATTTT. It codes for CASYSAGQHTDTQYF. The variable domain in full, with the rest retrieved from reference TRBV2 and TRBJ2-3, is EPEVTQTPSHQVTQMGQEVILRCVPISNHLYFYWYRQILGQKVEFLVSFYNNEISEKSEIFDDQFSVERPDGSNFTLKIRSTKLEDSAMYFCASYSAGQHTDTQYFGPGTRLTVL.